This T cell receptor beta chain originates from a study of cytomegalovirus exposure and HLA in healthy donors (TCRdb year 2017). About the study as a whole: In an earlier analysis of several hundred of the donors, approximately 260 Gb of sequence data and 117 million unique TCR beta sequences from about 180 million T cells were reported. An early release that covered approximately 600 HLA-typed donors contained approximately 300 gigabases of sequencing data and 65 million to 100 million unique TCR sequences. Of the 300 to 450 genotyped donors, approximately 80% were placed in the genetic ancestry cluster associated with self-reported Caucasian donors. The study aimed to test whether signatures of past pathogen exposure could be identified by cataloging public T cell receptors. The study used immunosequencing to profile the T cell repertoires of under 700 subjects and linked those repertoires to cytomegalovirus serostatus. A separate validation cohort of 100 to 150 different subjects was used in addition to the 666-subject first cohort. To predict cytomegalovirus infection status, the study brought together high-throughput TCR immunosequencing, statistical association of individual TCRs with disease status, and machine learning. In a later analysis, previously published TCR beta repertoires from about 640 donors were re-analyzed and high-resolution HLA genotyping was added so that TCR occurrence patterns could be studied. The later analysis used no new phenotypic data to find candidate immune exposures, relying instead on TCR beta sequences and their occurrence across donors. An earlier analysis of about 620 of the donors applied high-throughput TCR beta sequencing to assess whether each TCR beta V gene segment acted as functional or pseudogenic. Donor age, sex, ethnicity and CMV serostatus were collected together with the repertoire data. In a later genetic analysis, genome-wide SNP genotypes for about three fifths of the roughly 670 donors were used, and that subset was treated as a discovery cohort. All discovery cohort repertoires had been generated using a single sequencing platform. Both class I and class II loci were covered by HLA typing, at four-digit resolution. Typing coverage differed by locus: A, B, C, DRB1 and DQB1 were typed in roughly 629-640 donors, DQA1 in 522, DPA1 in some 570, and DPB1 in roughly 450. Roughly five DR-DQ haplotypes were handled as single units for association and clustering because linkage in the cohort was strong. Across approximately 420 genotyped donors of the cohort, an average of approximately 240,000 unique TCR beta nucleotide sequences per donor were sequenced, and 15% to 20% of those sequences were non-productive.

Broader findings and caveats from the paper: A further reported finding was that TCR beta sequences accurately predicted the HLA-A and HLA-B alleles for most subjects in the first cohort. The presence/absence analyses assumed that sequencing depth was roughly uniform across donors, and that assumption may not be true. Because counts were too low, roughly 17 rarely observed V segments, including chromosome 9 orphons, were left out of the earlier analysis of approximately 580 of the donors. Correlated functional status among segregating V segments might be attributable to linkage disequilibrium, but an unknown experimental factor could not be ruled out. V-gene and J-gene trimming of TCR beta chains was associated with a missense DCLRE1C variant in a later genetic analysis, and the association was replicated in an independent cohort. A later analysis found that TCR association rates varied across HLA loci, with DRB1 alleles showing the most associated TCRs and HLA-C alleles the fewest. The sequencing pipeline was judged likely to have produced a cluster of highly shared sequence variants as a technical artifact. A later analysis associated around 16,000 TCR beta sequences with specific HLA alleles at a false discovery rate of 0.05. Most TCR sequences were observed very rarely across donors, whereas some public TCRs were present in many individuals. In the study, roughly 160 TCR beta chains were listed as associated with cytomegalovirus. According to a later analysis, parvovirus B19, influenza, CMV and Epstein-Barr virus appeared linked to several top co-occurrence clusters. According to a later analysis, most CMV-associated TCR beta chains appeared to be HLA-restricted, and the HLA associations seemed to be driven largely by CMV exposure. The classifier was reported to diagnose cytomegalovirus status with high specificity and sensitivity in both the original and validation cohorts. The authors suggested that the approach could potentially be extended to other disease states and immunological phenotypes. The only immune exposure information available for the cohort was CMV serostatus. When HLA alleles, especially DR and DQ, strongly co-occurred, attributing TCR associations to individual alleles was difficult. A later genetic analysis reported fewer N-insertions in productive TCRs among donors in an Asian-associated ancestry cluster than the 666-donor mean. In this cohort, only TCR beta chains were sequenced, and detectable features were limited by the absence of alpha or paired-chain data. Some IMGT-functional V segments, including TRBV6-2 and TRBV6-3, could not be told apart with the 87-base-pair reads, so those segments were excluded. In an earlier analysis of several hundred of the donors, most TCR beta V segments were observed in productive rearrangements about 90% or about 30% of the time, broadly matching IMGT annotations. Compared with equally common non-associated chains, HLA-associated TCR beta chains in a later analysis were more clonally expanded and had lower generation probabilities. In vitro tests confirmed that a few of the cytomegalovirus-associated TCR beta chains recognize cytomegalovirus antigens. Because HLA typing was unavailable for some donors at each locus, only the typed subset was used in association tests.

The germline ends are 7 bases apart after V is trimmed by 0 bases and J by 0 bases. From the cysteine up to the phenylalanine, the CDR3 has a length of 14 residues. The retained sequence is limited to the CDR3, 42 bases, with the frame set at the first base. According to the germline V gene, CDR1 reads SGHTS and CDR2 reads YDEGEE. Worth noting for this clone: The clone's antigen remains unknown. There are no base qualities to consult, and no much larger clone falls within one base.

In total, over 600 healthy bone marrow donors made up the cohort. At the time of sampling, all cohort members were nominally healthy, though unrecorded immune exposures were likely present. The donor tested CMV seropositive and was one of the 289 seropositive cohort members. Each donor provided a peripheral blood sample, and peripheral blood mononuclear cells were used for TCR beta sequencing. The Qiagen DNeasy Blood Extraction Kit was used to extract genomic DNA from the blood cell samples. The library was made by the immunoSEQ multiplex PCR assay. For the multiplex PCR, a mixture combining 60 forward primers for TCR Vbeta segments and 13 reverse primers for TCR Jbeta segments was used. A multiplex PCR assay on genomic DNA amplified the CDR3 region of rearranged TCR beta genes. The amplified TCR beta libraries were sequenced on the Illumina HiSeq System as 87-base-pair reads. In the original analysis: A later analysis tallied 75 million to 95 million unique TCR beta chains across the 550 to 850 repertoires, and some 12 million of those chains were shared by two or more donors. Raw reads were error-corrected and collapsed into unique sequences with a nearest-neighbor algorithm that merged closely related sequences to remove PCR and sequencing errors. CDR3 sequences were aligned to IMGT reference sequences to assign V, D and J gene segments. For a sequence to be retained, a match of at least six nucleotides was required to both a V gene segment and a J gene segment. Rearrangements were classified as productive when the CDR3 lacked stop codons and remained in frame with V and J, and all other rearrangements were classified as non-productive. CDR3 was defined by IMGT convention, running from the second conserved V-encoded cysteine to the conserved J-encoded phenylalanine. In an earlier analysis of approximately 590 of the donors, sequences lacking an unambiguous match to a single V gene segment were excluded. An earlier analysis of 587 of the donors classified V segments as functional when productive rearrangements were above 56.7% and as segregating when the standard deviation between donors was above 5%. A statistical classification framework was developed to diagnose cytomegalovirus status using the catalog of TCR beta chain sequences. A later analysis assigned V and J genes by comparing TCR nucleotide sequences with IMGT/GENE-DB human TR gene sequences. The TCRdist pipeline was used in a later analysis to assign CDR3 sequences and most-parsimonious VDJ recombination scenarios. In a later analysis, every TCR beta chain was defined by the combination of its CDR3 amino acid sequence and its V-gene family, and reads without a unique V-gene family were dropped. In a later analysis, around 650 highly shared, low-generation-probability nucleotide sequences were removed to address suspected cross-contamination and a sequencing artifact. For each public chain, a later analysis derived a clonal expansion index from normalized ranks of inferred template counts within each repertoire. A later analysis computed generation probabilities with a VDJ recombination model fitted to out-of-frame rearrangements, and checked the results against IGoR. Hypergeometric tests were used in a later analysis to score TCR-TCR, TCR-HLA and TCR-CMV co-occurrence, with a repertoire-size bias correction applied to the TCR pairs. False discovery rates were estimated in a later analysis by permuting HLA or CMV assignments 20 times. In a later analysis, co-occurring TCRs were grouped with DBSCAN, and TCRdist sequence similarity was added when clustering was performed within HLA-allele-positive subsets. Repertoires with fewer than 30,000 or more than 120,000 public chains were left out of co-occurrence clustering, as were several repertoires with anomalous nucleotide sharing. Not all clones reach the TCRdb copy of this immuneACCESS table, which keeps in-frame sequences only. Checked studies attribute under half of the gap to unresolved V genes and leave the rest unexplained. That table furnishes V, J and clone size, whereas the DNA furnished D and trimming. The sample records 100,000 to 120,000 clones, over 60% of which are singletons. The leading ten clones occupy 13% of the sample.

What was sequenced was PBMCs. The rearrangement combines TRBV5-8 with TRBJ2-7, with no confidently assigned D gene. The TCR originated in a man aged 25 to 40 in good health and CMV-seropositive. The DNA reads TGTGCCAGCAGCTTGGGACACAGCTCCTACGAGCAGTACTTC. Its coded protein is CASSLGHSSYEQYF.